The 24 T cell receptor beta chains given below trace back to one sample, sequenced in a study of persistence of HIV-infected CD4 T cells. The stimulus was an HIV-1 Gag 15-mer peptide pool, about 1 ug/peptide/mL. Sorting selected CD4+ T cells upregulating both CD40 ligand and CD69. The libraries were made with immunoSEQ version 4 in survey mode. Here immunoSEQ multiplex PCR was the method, and the copy in TCRdb shows in-frame clones only, minus some. Here the sample spans fewer than 40,000 clones, roughly 70% being singletons. Antigen specificity for these receptors is unknown. Here the sequenced sample was CD4+ T cells sorted from PBMCs after approximately 19-hour stimulation, taken from a patient who received antiretroviral therapy. The source of these receptors is an adult man with HIV who was CMV-seropositive.

This chain connects TRBV18 to TRBJ2-7; D is ambiguous. The V end lost 3 bases, the J end lost 4 bases, and 10 bases lay between the germline ends. The CDR3 length is 13 residues. Germline CDR1 is KGHSH and CDR2 is LQKENI. CDR3 amino acids: CASSPSQLYEQYF. CDR3 sequence (DNA): TGTGCCAGCTCACCTTCACAGCTATACGAGCAGTACTTC.

The chain links TRBV5-1 to TRBJ2-5, with 8 bases matching TRBD1. Germline CDR1 and CDR2: SGHRS and YFSETQ. The CDR3 sequence is 15 residues long. Trimming cost V 4 bases and J 3 bases; bases outside gene matches: 8. The CDR3 sequence is CASSPDGQGEETQYF. The CDR3 nucleotides are TGCGCCAGCAGCCCCGACGGACAGGGAGAAGAGACCCAGTACTTC.

This clone was counted between two and nine times. The chain has TRBV20-1 and TRBJ1-3; D not certain. Germline V CDR1 and CDR2: DFQATT, SNEGSKA (reference sequence). With 4 bases removed from V and 0 bases from J, the gap between germline ends came to 10 bases. The length of the CDR3 is 14 residues. The CDR3 region has the DNA TGCAGTGCTATTGACCCGAGCTCTGGAAACACCATATATTTT. This translates into CSAIDPSSGNTIYF.

V gene TRBV4-1 combines with J gene TRBJ2-1, with unresolved D. The CDR3 consists of 15 residues. CDR1 is MGHRA and CDR2 is YSYEKL in the germline V gene. Trimming took off 1 base at V and 6 bases at J, with 13 bases between the two ends. CDR3 DNA: TGCGCCAGCAGCCAAGGGATAGGGCGACGCAATGAGCAGTTCTTC. Translated: CASSQGIGRRNEQFF.

The rearrangement joins TRBV24-1 to TRBJ1-1; D is ambiguous. Looked up from germline, CDR1 is KGHDR and CDR2 is SFDVKD. The CDR3 covers 11 residues. V was trimmed by 10 bases and J by 1 base, leaving 6 bases between them. The CDR3 reads CATGRNTEAFF. The CDR3, as DNA: TGTGCCACTGGGCGGAACACTGAAGCTTTCTTT.

The chain couples TRBV4-1 to TRBJ2-2, with D tentatively TRBD1 (5 bases). The CDR3 spans 15 residues. With 6 bases removed from V and 5 bases from J, the gap between germline ends came to 16 bases. CDR1 and CDR2 from the germline V gene are MGHRA and YSYEKL. The CDR3 DNA is TGCGCCAGCAGGAGGCAGGGCCAAGGGACCGGGGAGCTGTTTTTT. Protein: CASRRQGQGTGELFF.

The chain employs TRBV9 and TRBJ2-7, with D unresolved. Per the germline V gene, CDR1 is SGDLS and CDR2 is YYNGEE. There are 15 residues in the CDR3. V lost 0 bases to trimming and J lost 1 base, with 11 bases between them. The DNA of the CDR3 is TGTGCCAGCAGCGTAGGAGGCACCAATTCCTACGAGCAGTACTTC. Translation gives CASSVGGTNSYEQYF.

This clone has only one observation. This chain connects TRBV5-1 to TRBJ2-7; D unresolved. The length of the CDR3 is 15 residues. The V end lost 3 bases, the J end lost 4 bases, and 17 bases lay between the germline ends. CDR1 SGHRS and CDR2 YFSETQ come from the germline V gene. The CDR3 DNA is TGCGCCAGCAGCTCGCGACCGGGTGGGGATTACGAGCAGTACTTC. This sequence encodes CASSSRPGGDYEQYF.

The rearrangement joins TRBV28 to TRBJ1-3, with 8 bases matching TRBD1. V was clipped by 5 bases and J by 4 bases; unmatched bases: 4. This CDR3 has 14 residues. From germline, CDR1 is MDHEN and CDR2 SYDVKM. The CDR3 sequence: CASSETGDGNTIYF. CDR3 sequence (DNA): TGTGCCAGCAGTGAGACAGGGGACGGAAACACCATATATTTT.

The rearrangement links TRBV19 to TRBJ1-5, with D perhaps matching TRBD1 (5 bases). Germline V gene lookup returns CDR1 LNHDA and CDR2 SQIVND (reference sequence). There are 14 residues in the CDR3. V gave up 3 bases and J gave up 6 bases, with 12 bases separating them. The CDR3 reads CASSMKQGGQPQHF. DNA for the CDR3: TGTGCCAGTAGTATGAAGCAGGGAGGTCAGCCCCAGCATTTT. The full variable domain, with the rest looked up from reference TRBV19 and TRBJ1-5, is DGGITQSPKYLFRKEGQNVTLSCEQNLNHDAMYWYRQDPGQGLRLIYYSQIVNDFQKGDIAEGYSVSREKKESFPLTVTSAQKNPTAFYLCASSMKQGGQPQHFGDGTRLSIL.

V usage is TRBV6-2 or TRBV6-3 and J usage is TRBJ1-1; 12 positions agree with TRBD1. Per the germline V gene, CDR1 is MNHEY and CDR2 is SVGEGT. CDR3 length: 19 residues. V dropped 6 bases and J dropped 6; count of bases not matched to a gene: 20. The CDR3 loop is CASSPTAGTGGAFSAEAFF. The DNA for the CDR3 is TGTGCCAGCAGCCCTACAGCGGGGACAGGGGGCGCTTTTAGCGCTGAAGCTTTCTTT.

This chain uses TRBV6-1 with TRBJ1-2; 9 bases map to TRBD1. The CDR3 consists of 14 residues. V trimming: 3 bases; J trimming: 4 bases; junction bases outside the gene matches: 3. Per germline, CDR1 MNHNS and CDR2 SASEGT. The DNA for the CDR3 is TGTGCCAGCAGTGACGGGACAGGGCTCTATGGCTACACCTTC. Amino acid sequence: CASSDGTGLYGYTF.

The chain employs TRBV5-1 and TRBJ1-2; 7 nucleotides match TRBD1. Germline CDR1 is SGHRS and CDR2 is YFSETQ. V lost 4 bases to trimming and J lost 8 bases; unmatched junction nucleotides: 11. The CDR3 has 14 amino acids. CDR3 in amino acids: CASSSTGEQGGYTF. The CDR3 nucleotides read TGCGCCAGCAGCAGCACAGGGGAACAAGGCGGCTACACCTTC. The variable domain in full, with the rest retrieved from reference TRBV5-1 and TRBJ1-2, is KAGVTQTPRYLIKTRGQQVTLSCSPISGHRSVSWYQQTPGQGLQFLFEYFSETQRNKGNFPGRFSGRQFSNSRSEMNVSTLELGDSALYLCASSSTGEQGGYTFGSGTRLTVV.

The J gene is TRBJ2-4, the V gene TRBV21-1. TRBV21-1 is assigned pseudogene status. This CDR3 comprises 16 residues. CDR3 region: CASSKDGRDPKNIQYF. The CDR3 DNA reads TGTGCCAGCAGCAAAGATGGCAGGGACCCCAAAAACATTCAGTACTTC.

The CDR3 region has the DNA TGTGCCAGTAACGATGACAGGGGGAAAAACTATGGCTACACCTTC. Translating it yields CASNDDRGKNYGYTF. The J gene is TRBJ1-2, the V gene TRBV19; TRBD1 matches 9 bases. Germline V gene lookup returns CDR1 LNHDA and CDR2 SQIVND (reference sequence). The junction had 8 bases not matched to a gene; V was cut back by 7 bases and J by 2 bases. The CDR3 sequence is 15 residues long.

This chain connects TRBV3-1 (or the pseudogene TRBV3-2) to TRBJ1-1; D gene uncertain. The V end was cut by 7 bases, the J end by 7 bases, with 13 bases between. CDR1 and CDR2 (germline): LGHDT, YNNKEL (reference sequence). The CDR3 runs to 12 residues. Here the CDR3 DNA reads TGTGCCAGCAACCGGGGAGGGCGTGAAGCTTTCTTT. Translation: CASNRGGREAFF.

The genes are TRBV9 and TRBJ2-7; TRBD1 or TRBD2 may be the D gene (6 bases each). The CDR3 length is 16 residues. V was pared by 0 bases and J by 0 bases, with 13 bases between. CDR1 and CDR2 (germline): SGDLS, YYNGEE. In nucleotides, the CDR3 is TGTGCCAGCAGCGTAGAGGGGGGCACAAGCTCCTACGAGCAGTACTTC. It codes for CASSVEGGTSSYEQYF.

V and J are TRBV28 and TRBJ2-7; 7 nucleotides align to TRBD1. The V gene end was trimmed by 7 bases and the J gene end by 3 bases; junction bases not matched to a gene: 9. This CDR3 comprises 14 residues. Germline CDR1 is MDHEN and CDR2 is SYDVKM. In nucleotides, the CDR3 is TGTGCCAGCAAAGTCCGGGACAGACTCTACGAGCAGTACTTC. It is translated as CASKVRDRLYEQYF.

The chain employs TRBV15 and TRBJ2-3; D is uncertain. V was shortened by 3 bases and J by 0 bases, with 16 bases between the two germline ends. The CDR3 length is 17 residues. The germline V gene encodes CDR1 LNHNV and CDR2 YYDKDF (reference sequence). The CDR3 reads CATSRASSYLSTDTQYF. DNA for the CDR3: TGTGCCACCAGCAGGGCCAGTTCATACCTTAGCACAGATACGCAGTATTTT.

The gene calls are TRBV9 and TRBJ2-6; unclear D gene. Germline CDR1 is SGDLS and CDR2 is YYNGEE. V gave up 2 bases and J gave up 4 bases, with 10 bases separating them. This CDR3 region has 15 residues. The CDR3 DNA reads as TGTGCCAGCAGCGTTGACCCCTCCGGGGCCAACGTCCTGACTTTC. It specifies CASSVDPSGANVLTF.

This sequence joins TRBV3-1 (or the pseudogene TRBV3-2) and TRBJ2-6; D is undetermined. This CDR3 comprises 17 residues. Per the germline V gene, CDR1 is LGHDT and CDR2 is YNNKEL (reference sequence). The V end was cut by 0 bases, the J end by 0 bases, with 9 bases between. The CDR3 spells CASSQDLSDSGANVLTF. The CDR3 DNA is TGTGCCAGCAGCCAAGATCTTTCCGACTCTGGGGCCAACGTCCTGACTTTC.

The chain carries TRBV29-1 and TRBJ2-3; 12 bases match TRBD2. CDR3 length equals 15 residues. The germline V gene has CDR1 SQVTM and CDR2 ANQGSEA. The V gene end was trimmed by 6 bases and the J gene end by 5 bases; junction bases not matched to a gene: 9. This CDR3 reads CSVSLAGGQRDTQYF. The CDR3 DNA reads TGCAGCGTCTCTCTAGCGGGGGGGCAAAGAGATACGCAGTATTTT.

About this clone itself: The same CDR3 arises from other DNA sequences in this sample as well. CDR3 sequence (DNA): TGCGCCAGCAGCTTGGGACAGAATGAAAAACTGTTTTTT. Its protein is CASSLGQNEKLFF. This chain connects TRBV5-1 to TRBJ1-4, with D possibly TRBD1 on 5 matching bases. Germline CDR1 and CDR2: SGHRS and YFSETQ. CDR3 length: 13 amino acids. V shed 0 bases and J shed 5 bases, with 5 bases lying between them.

This chain joins TRBV7-2 and TRBJ1-2, with a tentative D call TRBD1 (5 bases). CDR1 is SGHTA and CDR2 is FQGNSA in the germline V gene. The CDR3 is 14 amino acids. Between the trimmed V and J ends, which lost 5 bases and 3 bases, there was a span of 13 bases. The CDR3 DNA reads as TGTGCCAGCAGCCCGGACACTGGGGACTATGGCTACACCTTC. This translates into CASSPDTGDYGYTF.